This paragraph covers one T cell receptor beta chain sequence. Its antigen is as yet unknown. The CDR3 sequence is 16 residues long. After removal of 5 bases from V and 3 bases from J, the junction contained 11 bases not matched to a gene. CDR1 SGHNT and CDR2 YENEEA come from the germline V gene. The source of the sample is a study of T cell responses to AZD1222 COVID-19 vaccine. Study-level results: Females made up more of the donors, who were largely white British, and clonal diversity may have come out too low.

Sequencing was performed with immunoSEQ multiplex PCR; in TCRdb, only in-frame clones are kept and a portion is missing. The sample has some 120,000 clones, around nine tenths seen once; the top ten hold about 6%. The rearrangement links TRBV11-3 to TRBJ2-3, with TRBD2 identical over 7 bases. The TCR was taken from an adult in good health. The sequenced sample was peripheral blood, obtained on day 0 of AZD1222 vaccination. The chain's CDR3 is CASSPLLGGVTDTQYF. DNA of the CDR3: TGTGCCAGCAGCCCCCTGTTGGGGGGGGTAACAGATACGCAGTATTTT.